These 28 T cell receptor beta chains share one sample of origin, sequenced in a study of blood T cell repertoires in COVID-19. Method: immunoSEQ multiplex PCR; TCRdb's copy keeps in-frame clones and lacks some. The sample yields tens of thousands of clones, approximately 74% seen once. Sequences were obtained from peripheral blood. Receptors were obtained from a man between 50 and 59 years old with COVID-19, enrolled during active disease.

This chain connects TRBV7-9 to TRBJ1-1; TRBD1 matches 8 bases. This CDR3 is 16 amino acids long. J was trimmed by 0 bases and V by 4 bases; bases with no gene match: 7. CDR1 and CDR2 (germline): SEHNR, FQNEAQ (reference sequence). The CDR3 sequence: CASSSVRGQVNTEAFF. Here the CDR3 DNA reads TGTGCCAGCAGCTCTGTTAGGGGACAGGTGAACACTGAAGCTTTCTTT. Full variable domain (missing parts from reference TRBV7-9 and TRBJ1-1): DTGVSQNPRHKITKRGQNVTFRCDPISEHNRLYWYRQTLGQGPEFLTYFQNEAQLEKSRLLSDRFSAERPKGSFSTLEIQRTEQGDSAMYLCASSSVRGQVNTEAFFGQGTRLTVV.

This clone was picked up a small number of times. The CDR3 nucleotides are TGTGCCAGCAGTCAACAGATCTCTGGAAACACCATATATTTT. Protein sequence: CASSQQISGNTIYF. The chain uses TRBV6-5 and TRBJ1-3, with no clear D. Germline V lookup: CDR1 MNHEY, CDR2 SVGAGI. The germline V and J ends were trimmed by 5 bases and 0 bases, with 8 bases remaining between them. The CDR3 runs to 14 residues.

The chain is built from TRBV5-1 and TRBJ2-3, with D uncertain. Looked up from germline, CDR1 is SGHRS and CDR2 is YFSETQ. This CDR3 is 15 amino acids long. V dropped 4 bases and J dropped 4 bases, with 16 bases sitting between them. CDR3 DNA sequence: TGCGCCAGCAGCCTGCGGTCTGCCATGGCAGATACGCAGTATTTT. This gives the protein CASSLRSAMADTQYF.

The rearrangement links TRBV6-5 to TRBJ2-7, with 8 nucleotides matching TRBD2. Germline V lookup: CDR1 MNHEY, CDR2 SVGAGI. The CDR3 has 15 residues. V lost 5 bases, J lost 6 bases, and 12 bases stayed unmatched. The DNA of the CDR3 is TGTGCCAGCAGTCCTACGGGGACTAGAGGTCTCGAGCAGTACTTC. This translates into CASSPTGTRGLEQYF.

This chain connects TRBV11-2 to TRBJ2-1; the match to TRBD2 covers 13 bases. CDR1 and CDR2 from the germline V gene are SGHAT and FQNNGV. The CDR3 is 18 residues long. The V and J ends lost 7 bases and 7 bases, in that order; junction bases with no gene match: 16. CDR3 sequence reads: CASNGQGQGLAGYNEQFF. The CDR3, as DNA: TGTGCCAGCAACGGACAGGGGCAGGGACTAGCGGGATATAATGAGCAGTTCTTC.

The CDR3 bases are TGTGCCTCCCAGGACAGGCCGAACACTGAAGCTTTCTTT. As protein: CASQDRPNTEAFF. V usage is TRBV12-3 or TRBV12-4 and J usage is TRBJ1-1; 7 bases map to TRBD1. The CDR3 is 13 amino acids. V gave up 11 bases and J gave up 1 base; unmatched junction bases: 7.

This chain links TRBV5-1 with TRBJ1-4, with a tentative D call TRBD1 (6 bases). V lost 1 base and J lost 2, with 12 bases in between. The CDR3 has 16 residues. The V gene's germline CDR1 is SGHRS and CDR2 YFSETQ. The CDR3 loop is CASSLSGAVTNEKLFF. CDR3 DNA sequence: TGCGCCAGCAGCTTGTCAGGGGCGGTCACTAATGAAAAACTGTTTTTT.

CDR3 sequence reads: CATKSLLGDYEQYF. CDR3 nucleotide sequence: TGTGCCACGAAGAGCCTCCTAGGGGACTACGAGCAGTACTTC. The gene calls are TRBV6-5 and TRBJ2-7, with D perhaps TRBD1 (5 bases). This CDR3 contains 14 residues. Germline CDR1 MNHEY, CDR2 SVGAGI. V lost 10 bases and J lost 3, with 19 bases in between.

V usage is TRBV19 and J usage is TRBJ1-3; 7 nucleotides align to TRBD1. Unmatched junction bases numbered 6, after V lost 5 bases and J lost 2 bases. CDR1 is LNHDA, CDR2 SQIVND, per germline (reference sequence). The CDR3 is made up of 15 amino acids. CDR3 DNA sequence: TGTGCCAGTAGTTCGCGACAGGGAGCTGGAAACACCATATATTTT. Translation: CASSSRQGAGNTIYF.

The V gene is TRBV5-1, the J gene TRBJ1-4, with TRBD1 identical over 8 bases. The CDR3 loop spans 15 amino acids. Germline assignment: CDR1 SGHRS and CDR2 YFSETQ. V shed 4 bases and J 6 bases; nucleotides not matched to a gene: 8. The DNA for the CDR3 is TGCGCCAGCAGCATACCCGGGACAGGAGATGAAAAACTGTTTTTT. This gives the protein CASSIPGTGDEKLFF.

This clone was detected a few times. CDR3: CASSLDGIVNTIYF. The CDR3 DNA sequence: TGTGCCAGCAGCTTAGACGGTATTGTAAACACCATATATTTT. The chain has TRBV7-9 and TRBJ1-3, with D hard to call. Trimming pared 1 base from V and 6 bases from J, leaving 10 bases between. This CDR3 comprises 14 residues. The germline gives CDR1 SEHNR, CDR2 FQNEAQ (reference sequence).

This chain connects TRBV30 to TRBJ1-4; D is unclear. Trimming stripped 6 bases from V and 10 bases from J, with 9 bases between. Germline V CDR1 and CDR2: GTSNPN, SVGIG (reference sequence). CDR3 length: 10 residues. CDR3 protein: CACRSRKLFF. CDR3 DNA: TGTGCCTGCCGCTCGAGAAAACTGTTTTTT.

The sample holds a few counts of this clone. The chain has TRBV30 and TRBJ1-6; 8 bases map to TRBD1. V gave up 1 base and J gave up 10 bases; unmatched junction bases: 3. CDR3 size: 13 residues. Germline CDR1 and CDR2: GTSNPN and SVGIG (reference sequence). The CDR3 protein is CAWSGTGRSPLHF. DNA for the CDR3: TGTGCCTGGAGTGGGACAGGGAGATCACCCCTCCACTTT.

J is TRBJ2-7 and V is TRBV2; the D is unclear. Looked up from germline, CDR1 is SNHLY and CDR2 is FYNNEI. This CDR3 contains 11 residues. Trimming took off 4 bases at V and 2 bases at J, with 3 bases between the two ends. CDR3 sequence (DNA): TGTGCCAGCAGTGCAGCCTACGAGCAGTACTTC. It yields the protein CASSAAYEQYF.

The chain recombines TRBV6-5 with TRBJ1-1, with D uncertain. Per the germline V gene, CDR1 is MNHEY and CDR2 is SVGAGI. The CDR3 sequence is 14 residues long. V gave up 7 bases and J gave up 3 bases, with 15 bases separating them. CDR3 residues: CASTPRIGDTEAFF. CDR3 sequence (DNA): TGTGCCAGCACACCTCGGATCGGGGACACTGAAGCTTTCTTT.

This clone was seen a few times. The chain carries TRBV24-1 and TRBJ1-5; 7 bases map to TRBD1. After removal of 3 bases from V and 6 bases from J, the junction contained 4 bases not matched to a gene. This CDR3 region has 14 residues. Germline V gene lookup returns CDR1 KGHDR and CDR2 SFDVKD. The CDR3 DNA follows: TGTGCCACCAGTGATGGGACAGTGCGTCAGCCCCAGCATTTT. It translates to CATSDGTVRQPQHF.

The chain links TRBV5-1 to TRBJ2-2; 13 positions match TRBD2. This CDR3 spans 15 amino acids. Germline lookup yields CDR1 SGHRS and CDR2 YFSETQ. V was clipped by 4 bases and J by 6 bases; unmatched bases: 3. Here the CDR3 DNA reads TGCGCCAGCAGCCACGGACTAGCGGGGGCCGGGGAGCTGTTTTTT. Amino acids: CASSHGLAGAGELFF.

The rearrangement joins TRBV4-2 to TRBJ1-2; 7 nucleotides match TRBD1. Per germline, CDR1 LGHNA and CDR2 YNFKEQ. The CDR3 is 14 amino acids. The ends lost 0 bases at V and 8 bases at J; junction bases unmatched: 6. The CDR3 loop reads CASSQEWDSRGYTF. The DNA of the CDR3 is TGTGCCAGCAGCCAAGAATGGGACAGCCGGGGCTACACCTTC.

The V gene is TRBV4-1, the J gene TRBJ1-2; the D gene is possibly TRBD1 (6 bases). The CDR3 covers 13 residues. V was clipped by 3 bases and J by 4 bases, with 9 bases between them. Germline V gene lookup returns CDR1 MGHRA and CDR2 YSYEKL. The CDR3 DNA reads TGCGCCAGCAGCCAGATACAGGGCTATGGCTACACCTTC. Amino acids: CASSQIQGYGYTF.

The chain couples TRBV3-1 (or the pseudogene TRBV3-2) to TRBJ2-1; 8 bases are a match to TRBD2. V lost 7 bases, J lost 7 bases, and 12 bases stayed unmatched. Per germline, CDR1 LGHDT and CDR2 YNNKEL (reference sequence). This CDR3 is built from 15 residues. The DNA of the CDR3 is TGTGCCAGCACCCCGAGGGGCGGGGGGAATAATGAGCAGTTCTTC. Translation gives CASTPRGGGNNEQFF.

This chain connects TRBV6-6 to TRBJ1-2, with TRBD1 matching 7 bases. CDR1 and CDR2 (germline): MNHNY, SVGAGI (reference sequence). The ends lost 2 bases at V and 7 bases at J; junction bases unmatched: 7. The CDR3 consists of 14 residues. The CDR3 protein is CASSYKQGLFGYTF. As DNA, the CDR3 is TGTGCCAGCAGTTACAAACAGGGGCTCTTTGGCTACACCTTC.

This chain connects TRBV27 to TRBJ2-5; D is perhaps TRBD2 (5 bases). V dropped 6 bases and J dropped 5 bases, with 10 bases sitting between them. CDR3 length: 12 residues. The germline V gene encodes CDR1 MNHEY and CDR2 SMNVEV (reference sequence). The CDR3: CASSFSGETQYF. The CDR3 region has the DNA TGTGCCAGCAGCTTCTCGGGGGAGACCCAGTACTTC.

V gene TRBV5-1 combines with J gene TRBJ2-6, with TRBD1 identical over 9 bases. Germline trimming cut 2 bases from V and 0 bases from J; bases unmatched to any gene: 9. Looked up from germline, CDR1 is SGHRS and CDR2 is YFSETQ. This CDR3 has 19 amino acids. The CDR3 here is CASSLNRTGALSGANVLTF. As DNA, the CDR3 is TGCGCCAGCAGCTTAAACCGGACAGGGGCTCTCTCTGGGGCCAACGTCCTGACTTTC.

The rearrangement links TRBV10-1 to TRBJ2-2; possibly TRBD1 for D (5 bases). The CDR3 is 14 amino acids. Between the trimmed V and J ends, which lost 3 bases and 2 bases, there was a span of 7 bases. Germline V lookup: CDR1 WNHNN, CDR2 SYGVQD (reference sequence). The DNA for the CDR3 is TGCGCCAGCAGTGATCAGGGAAACACCGGGGAGCTGTTTTTT. Amino acid sequence: CASSDQGNTGELFF.

This clone has just one count. CDR3 bases: TGTGCCAGCAGTTCCCTTTCTAATAGCAATCAGCCCCAGCATTTT. Translated: CASSSLSNSNQPQHF. The chain is built from TRBV6-5 and TRBJ1-5; D ambiguous. CDR1 is MNHEY, CDR2 SVGAGI, per germline. The CDR3 contains 15 residues. V gave up 4 bases and J gave up 0 bases, with 10 bases separating them.

This chain's CDR3 is CASSPNSRQVNSSGANVLTF. The CDR3 DNA is TGCGCCAGCAGTCCAAATAGCAGACAGGTGAACAGCTCTGGGGCCAACGTCCTGACTTTC. This rearrangement joins TRBV23-1 to TRBJ2-6; D is possibly TRBD1 (6 bases). TRBV23-1 is an ORF, and what it does is uncertain. The CDR3 has 20 residues. Deletions cut 4 bases from V and 0 bases from J, with 22 bases between.

A single count supports this clone. The chain joins TRBV27 to TRBJ1-4; 10 bases match TRBD1. There are 15 residues in the CDR3. V gave up 0 bases and J gave up 10 bases; unmatched junction bases: 5. CDR1 and CDR2 (germline): MNHEY, SMNVEV (reference sequence). CDR3: CASSLSRTGGGKLFF. CDR3 nucleotides: TGTGCCAGCAGTTTATCGAGGACAGGGGGGGGAAAACTGTTTTTT.

This sequence joins TRBV10-3 and TRBJ2-7; 10 positions match TRBD1. V gave up 4 bases and J gave up 5 bases; unmatched junction bases: 2. The CDR3 is made up of 13 amino acids. CDR1 and CDR2 (germline): ENHRY, SYGVKD. The CDR3 protein is CAISGTGGNEQYF. CDR3 coding DNA: TGTGCCATCAGTGGGACAGGGGGAAACGAGCAGTACTTC.